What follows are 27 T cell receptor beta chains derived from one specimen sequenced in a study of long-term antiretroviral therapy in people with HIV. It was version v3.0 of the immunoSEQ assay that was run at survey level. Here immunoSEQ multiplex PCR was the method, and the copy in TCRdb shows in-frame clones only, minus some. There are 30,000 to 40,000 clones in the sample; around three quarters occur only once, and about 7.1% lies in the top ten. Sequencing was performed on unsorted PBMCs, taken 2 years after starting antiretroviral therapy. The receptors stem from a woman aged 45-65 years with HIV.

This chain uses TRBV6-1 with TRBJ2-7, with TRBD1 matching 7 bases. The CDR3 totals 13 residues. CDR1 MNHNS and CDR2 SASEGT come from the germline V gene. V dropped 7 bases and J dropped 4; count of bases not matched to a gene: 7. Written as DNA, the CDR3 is TGTGCCAGCACCATACCGGGACAGTACGAGCAGTACGTC. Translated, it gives CASTIPGQYEQYV.

Written as DNA, the CDR3 is TGTGCCAGCAGTACAGGGGGCCCGGAAGCTTTCTTT. It yields the protein CASSTGGPEAFF. V gene TRBV6-5 combines with J gene TRBJ1-1; 9 bases map to TRBD1. CDR1 is MNHEY, CDR2 SVGAGI, per germline. After removal of 5 bases from V and 8 bases from J, the junction contained 3 bases not matched to a gene. CDR3 size: 12 residues.

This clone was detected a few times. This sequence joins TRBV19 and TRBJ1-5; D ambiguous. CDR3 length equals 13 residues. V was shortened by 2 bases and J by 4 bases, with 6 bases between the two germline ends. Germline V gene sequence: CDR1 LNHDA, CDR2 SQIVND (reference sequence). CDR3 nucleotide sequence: TGTGCCAGTAGTATATGGTTGAATCAGCCCCAGCATTTT. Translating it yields CASSIWLNQPQHF.

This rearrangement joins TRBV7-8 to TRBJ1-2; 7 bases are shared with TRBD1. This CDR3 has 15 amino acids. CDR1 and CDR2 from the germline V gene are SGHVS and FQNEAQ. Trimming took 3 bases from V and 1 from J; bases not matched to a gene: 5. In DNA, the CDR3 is TGTGCCAGCAGCTTGGGGACAGCCAATAACTATGGCTACACCTTC. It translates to CASSLGTANNYGYTF.

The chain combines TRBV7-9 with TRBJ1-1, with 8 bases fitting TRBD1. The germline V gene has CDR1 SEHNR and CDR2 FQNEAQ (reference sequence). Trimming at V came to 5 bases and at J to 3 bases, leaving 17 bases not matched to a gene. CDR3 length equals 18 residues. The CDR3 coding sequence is TGTGCCAGCAGCCTTACGGACAGGGAGTTGGGAAGGGACACTGAAGCTTTCTTT. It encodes CASSLTDRELGRDTEAFF.

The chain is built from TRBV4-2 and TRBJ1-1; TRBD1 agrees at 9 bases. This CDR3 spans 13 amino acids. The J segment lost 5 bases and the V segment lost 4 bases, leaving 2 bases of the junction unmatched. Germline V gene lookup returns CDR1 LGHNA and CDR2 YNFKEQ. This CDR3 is CASSRTGETEAFF. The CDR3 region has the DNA TGTGCCAGCAGCCGGACAGGGGAAACTGAAGCTTTCTTT.

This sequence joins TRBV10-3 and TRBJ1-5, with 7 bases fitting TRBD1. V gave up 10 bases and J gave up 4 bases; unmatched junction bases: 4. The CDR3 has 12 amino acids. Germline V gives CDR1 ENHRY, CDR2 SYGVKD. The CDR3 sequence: CATGTANQPQHF. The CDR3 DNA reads TGTGCCACCGGGACAGCAAATCAGCCCCAGCATTTT.

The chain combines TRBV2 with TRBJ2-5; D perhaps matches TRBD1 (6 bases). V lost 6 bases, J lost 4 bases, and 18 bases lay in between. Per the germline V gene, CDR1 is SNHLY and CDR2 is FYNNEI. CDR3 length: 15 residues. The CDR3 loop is CASSSFTGLGETQYF. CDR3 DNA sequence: TGTGCCAGCAGCTCATTCACAGGGTTAGGAGAGACCCAGTACTTC.

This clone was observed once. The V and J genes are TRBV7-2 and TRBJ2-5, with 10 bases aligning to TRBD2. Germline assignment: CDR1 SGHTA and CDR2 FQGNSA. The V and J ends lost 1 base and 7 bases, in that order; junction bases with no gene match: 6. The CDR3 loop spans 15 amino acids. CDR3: CASSLDQRGGGTQYF. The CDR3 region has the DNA TGTGCCAGCAGCTTAGACCAGCGGGGGGGCGGGACCCAGTACTTC. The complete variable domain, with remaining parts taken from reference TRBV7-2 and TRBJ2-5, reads GAGVSQSPSNKVTEKGKDVELRCDPISGHTALYWYRQSLGQGLEFLIYFQGNSAPDKSGLPSDRFSAERTGGSVSTLTIQRTQQEDSAVYLCASSLDQRGGGTQYFGPGTRLLVL.

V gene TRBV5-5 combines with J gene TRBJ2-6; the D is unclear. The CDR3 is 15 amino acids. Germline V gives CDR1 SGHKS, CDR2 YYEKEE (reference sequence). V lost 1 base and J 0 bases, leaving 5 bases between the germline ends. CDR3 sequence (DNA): TGTGCCAGCAGCTTGTCTAGCTCTGGGGCCAACGTCCTGACTTTC. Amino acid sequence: CASSLSSSGANVLTF.

The CDR3 loop reads CASSLEPPNSPLHF. CDR3 sequence (DNA): TGTGCCAGCAGCTTAGAACCGCCTAATTCACCCCTCCACTTT. The chain is built from TRBV7-9 and TRBJ1-6; no reliable D call. CDR1 SEHNR and CDR2 FQNEAQ come from the germline V gene (reference sequence). Trimming took 1 base from V and 6 from J, leaving 7 bases between them. This CDR3 has 14 amino acids.

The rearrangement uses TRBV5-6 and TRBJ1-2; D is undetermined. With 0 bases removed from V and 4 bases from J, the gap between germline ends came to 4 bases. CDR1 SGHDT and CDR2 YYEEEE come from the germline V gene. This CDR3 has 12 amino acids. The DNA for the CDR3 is TGTGCCAGCAGCTTGGAGGGCTATGGCTACACCTTC. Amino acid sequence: CASSLEGYGYTF.

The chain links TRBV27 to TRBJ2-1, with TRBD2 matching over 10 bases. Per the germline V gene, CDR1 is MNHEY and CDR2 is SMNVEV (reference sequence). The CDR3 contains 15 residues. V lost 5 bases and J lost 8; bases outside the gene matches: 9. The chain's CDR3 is CASSPSGLAPDEQFF. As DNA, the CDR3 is TGTGCCAGCAGTCCCTCGGGACTAGCGCCGGATGAGCAGTTCTTC.

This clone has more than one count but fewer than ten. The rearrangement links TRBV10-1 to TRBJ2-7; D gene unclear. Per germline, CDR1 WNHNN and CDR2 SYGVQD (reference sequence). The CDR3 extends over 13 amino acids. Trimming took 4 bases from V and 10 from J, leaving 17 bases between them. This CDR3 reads CASSAIAQAPQYF. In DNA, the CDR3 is TGCGCCAGCAGTGCCATAGCCCAAGCACCTCAGTACTTC.

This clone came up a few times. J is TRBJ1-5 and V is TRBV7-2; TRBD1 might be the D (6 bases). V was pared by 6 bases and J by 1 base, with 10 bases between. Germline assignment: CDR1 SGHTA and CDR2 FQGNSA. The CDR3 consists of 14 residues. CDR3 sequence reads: CASSDRTSNQPQHF. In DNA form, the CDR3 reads TGTGCCAGCAGTGACAGGACCAGCAATCAGCCCCAGCATTTT.

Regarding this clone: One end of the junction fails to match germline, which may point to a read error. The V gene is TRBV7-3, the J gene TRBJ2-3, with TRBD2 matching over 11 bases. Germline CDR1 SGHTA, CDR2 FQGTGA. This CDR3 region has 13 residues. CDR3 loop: CASSFRTSGPQDF. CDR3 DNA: TGTGCCAGCAGCTTCCGGACTAGCGGGCCCCAAGATTTT.

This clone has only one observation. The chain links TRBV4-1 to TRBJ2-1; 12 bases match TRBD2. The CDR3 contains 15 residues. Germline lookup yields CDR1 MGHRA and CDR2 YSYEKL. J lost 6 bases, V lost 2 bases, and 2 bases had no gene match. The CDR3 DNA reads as TGCGCCAGCAGCCAACCTAGCGGGGGGGCCAATGAGCAGTTCTTC. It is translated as CASSQPSGGANEQFF.

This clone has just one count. The CDR3 protein is CASGSRGGGGTEAFF. As DNA, the CDR3 is TGTGCCAGCGGATCCCGGGGAGGGGGAGGCACTGAAGCTTTCTTT. The J gene is TRBJ1-1, the V gene TRBV7-9, with D possibly being TRBD1 (6 bases). V gave up 8 bases and J gave up 4 bases, with 20 bases separating them. From germline, CDR1 is SEHNR and CDR2 FQNEAQ (reference sequence). This CDR3 contains 15 residues.

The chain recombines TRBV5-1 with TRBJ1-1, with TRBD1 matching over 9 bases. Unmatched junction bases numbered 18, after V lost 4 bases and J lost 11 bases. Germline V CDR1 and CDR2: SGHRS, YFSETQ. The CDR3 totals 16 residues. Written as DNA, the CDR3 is TGCGCCAGCAGCCTTGAGATTTCGGGACAGGGTGGCTGGGCTTTCTTT. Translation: CASSLEISGQGGWAFF.

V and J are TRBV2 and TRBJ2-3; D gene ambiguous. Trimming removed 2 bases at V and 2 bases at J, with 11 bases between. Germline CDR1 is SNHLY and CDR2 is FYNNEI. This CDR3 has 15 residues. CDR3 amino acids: CASSESVSFTDTQYF. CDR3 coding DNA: TGTGCCAGCAGTGAATCCGTCAGCTTCACAGATACGCAGTATTTT.

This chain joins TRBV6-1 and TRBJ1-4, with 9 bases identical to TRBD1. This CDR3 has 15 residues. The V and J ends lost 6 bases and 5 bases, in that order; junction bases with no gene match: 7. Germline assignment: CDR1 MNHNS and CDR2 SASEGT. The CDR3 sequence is CASRHRQGENEKLFF. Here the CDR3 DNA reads TGTGCCAGCAGACACAGACAGGGGGAAAATGAAAAACTGTTTTTT.

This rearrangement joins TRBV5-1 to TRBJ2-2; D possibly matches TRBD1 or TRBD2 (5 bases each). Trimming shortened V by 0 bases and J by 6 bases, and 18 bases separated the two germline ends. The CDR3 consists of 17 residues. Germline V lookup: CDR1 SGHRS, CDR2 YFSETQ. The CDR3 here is CASSLDGRGLGPGELFF. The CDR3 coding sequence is TGCGCCAGCAGCTTGGACGGTCGGGGATTGGGGCCCGGGGAGCTGTTTTTT. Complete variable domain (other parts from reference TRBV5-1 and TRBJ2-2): KAGVTQTPRYLIKTRGQQVTLSCSPISGHRSVSWYQQTPGQGLQFLFEYFSETQRNKGNFPGRFSGRQFSNSRSEMNVSTLELGDSALYLCASSLDGRGLGPGELFFGEGSRLTVL.

The CDR3 is CASSLGGAGLLLAGNEQFF. CDR3 coding DNA: TGTGCCAGCAGCTTAGGGGGGGCAGGTCTGTTGCTGGCAGGCAATGAGCAGTTCTTC. The V gene is TRBV11-2, the J gene TRBJ2-1, with D tentatively TRBD1 or TRBD2 (6 bases each). The CDR3 has 19 residues. Per germline, CDR1 SGHAT and CDR2 FQNNGV. Trimming left V 1 base short and J 6 bases short, with 25 bases between.

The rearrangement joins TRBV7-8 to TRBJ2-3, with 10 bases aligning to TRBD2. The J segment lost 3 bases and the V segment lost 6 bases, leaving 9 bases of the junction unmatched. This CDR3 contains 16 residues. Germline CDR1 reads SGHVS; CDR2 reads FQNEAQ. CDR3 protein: CASRHSAGGQTDTQYF. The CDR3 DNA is TGTGCCAGCAGGCACTCAGCGGGGGGGCAGACAGATACGCAGTATTTT.

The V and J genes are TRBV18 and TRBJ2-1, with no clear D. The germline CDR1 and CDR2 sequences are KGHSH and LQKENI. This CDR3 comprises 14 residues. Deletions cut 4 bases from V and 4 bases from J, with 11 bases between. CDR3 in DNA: TGTGCCAGCTCACGTGACTTTGGGTACAATGAGCAGTTCTTC. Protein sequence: CASSRDFGYNEQFF.

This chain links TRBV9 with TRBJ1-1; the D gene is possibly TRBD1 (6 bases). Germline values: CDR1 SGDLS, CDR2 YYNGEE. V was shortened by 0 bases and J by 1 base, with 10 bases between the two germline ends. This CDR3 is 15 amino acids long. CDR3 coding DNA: TGTGCCAGCAGCGTAGTGGGACAAAAGAACACTGAAGCTTTCTTT. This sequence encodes CASSVVGQKNTEAFF.

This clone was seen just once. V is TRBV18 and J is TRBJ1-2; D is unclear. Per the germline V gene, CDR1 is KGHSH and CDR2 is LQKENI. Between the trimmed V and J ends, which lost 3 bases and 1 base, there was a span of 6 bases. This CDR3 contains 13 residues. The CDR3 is CASSPADNYGYTF. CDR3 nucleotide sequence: TGTGCCAGCTCACCCGCTGATAACTATGGCTACACCTTC.